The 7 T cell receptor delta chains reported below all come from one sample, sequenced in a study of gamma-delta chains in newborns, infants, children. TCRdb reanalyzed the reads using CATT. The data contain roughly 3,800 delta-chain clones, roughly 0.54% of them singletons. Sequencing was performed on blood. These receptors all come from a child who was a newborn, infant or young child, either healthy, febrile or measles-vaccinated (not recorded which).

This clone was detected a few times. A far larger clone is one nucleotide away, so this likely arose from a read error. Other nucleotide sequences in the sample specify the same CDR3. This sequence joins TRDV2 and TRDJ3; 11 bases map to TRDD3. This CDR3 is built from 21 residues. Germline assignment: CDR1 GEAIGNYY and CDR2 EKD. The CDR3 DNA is TGTGCCTGTGACACCGTACTGGGGGATATTAAGAGCTCCTGGGACACCCGACAAATGTTTTTC. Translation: CACDTVLGDIKSSWDTRQMFF.

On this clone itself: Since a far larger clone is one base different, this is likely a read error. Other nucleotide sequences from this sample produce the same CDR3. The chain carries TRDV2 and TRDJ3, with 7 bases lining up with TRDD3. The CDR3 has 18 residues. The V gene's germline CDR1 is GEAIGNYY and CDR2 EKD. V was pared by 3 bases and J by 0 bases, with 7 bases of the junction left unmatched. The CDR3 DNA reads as TGTGCCTGTGACGCTGGGGGTTGGAGCTCCTGGGACACCCGACAGATGTTTTTC. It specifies CACDAGGWSSWDTRQMFF.

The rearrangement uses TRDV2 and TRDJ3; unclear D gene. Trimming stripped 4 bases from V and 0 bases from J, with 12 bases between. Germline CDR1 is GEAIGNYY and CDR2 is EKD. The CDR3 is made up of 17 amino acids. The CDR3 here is CACDTVRGSWDTRQMFF. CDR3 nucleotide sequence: TGTGCCTGTGATACCGTGCGGGGCTCCTGGGACACCCGACAGATGTTTTTC.

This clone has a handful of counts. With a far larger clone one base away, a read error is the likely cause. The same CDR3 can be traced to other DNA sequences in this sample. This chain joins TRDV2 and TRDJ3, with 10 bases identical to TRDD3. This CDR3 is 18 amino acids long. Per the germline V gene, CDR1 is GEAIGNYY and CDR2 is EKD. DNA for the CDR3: TGTGCCTGTGACGTACTGGGGGATCGCTCCTGGGACACCCGACAGATGTTCTTC. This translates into CACDVLGDRSWDTRQMFF.

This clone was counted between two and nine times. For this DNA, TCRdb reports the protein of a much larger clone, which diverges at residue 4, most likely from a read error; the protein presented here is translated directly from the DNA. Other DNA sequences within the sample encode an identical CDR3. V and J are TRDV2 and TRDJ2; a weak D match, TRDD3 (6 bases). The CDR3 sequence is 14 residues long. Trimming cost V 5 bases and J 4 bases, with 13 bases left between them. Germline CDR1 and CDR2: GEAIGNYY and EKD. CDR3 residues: CACGTWGATAQLFF. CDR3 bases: TGTGCCTGTGGCACGTGGGGGGCGACAGCACAACTCTTCTTT.

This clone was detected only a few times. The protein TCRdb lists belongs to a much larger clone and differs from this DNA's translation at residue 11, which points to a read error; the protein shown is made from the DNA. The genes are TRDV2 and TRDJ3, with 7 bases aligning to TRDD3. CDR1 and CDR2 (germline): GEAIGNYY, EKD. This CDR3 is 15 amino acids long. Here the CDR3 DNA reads TGTGCCTGTGACTGGGGGACCTGGGACACCCAACAGATGTTTTTC. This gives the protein CACDWGTWDTQQMFF.

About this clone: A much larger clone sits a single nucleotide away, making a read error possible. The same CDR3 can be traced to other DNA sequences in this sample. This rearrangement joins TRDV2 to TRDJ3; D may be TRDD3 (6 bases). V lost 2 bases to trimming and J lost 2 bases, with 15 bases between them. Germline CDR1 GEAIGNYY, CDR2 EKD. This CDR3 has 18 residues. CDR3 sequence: CACDILGDGTWDTRQMFF. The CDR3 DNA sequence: TGTGCCTGTGACATACTAGGGGATGGTACCTGGGACACCCGACAGATGTTTTTC.